This TCR beta chain was profiled in a study of blood T cell repertoires in COVID-19 (dated by TCRdb to 2019 to 2021). Regarding the complete study: Samples from collaborators originated in the United States, Italy and Spain and spanned both the acute and convalescent phases of COVID-19. Where available, HLA class I and class II types were obtained from metadata supplied by the sample provider rather than from assay-based typing. Subjects who had been exposed to COVID-19, were actively infected with it, or had recovered from it provided the deeply sampled blood TCRbeta repertoires that made up the dataset. Nearly every sample came with metadata listing a de-identified subject ID, COVID-19 status, age in years and sex. A freely available public database, intended as a resource for researchers studying the immune response to SARS-CoV-2, is where the repertoires were released. The samples were drawn from the first 160 participants of the ongoing ImmuneRACE study and from over a thousand subjects provided by 6 global collaborators. The material from the prospective study consisted of cDNA or gDNA derived from T cells, B-cell-depleted T cells, or PBMCs. Here is what the overall study found, with its caveats: How much clinical and demographic metadata was included differed by source and by participant, and the metadata was provided uncurated.

The immunoSEQ Assay, a bias-controlled multiplex PCR, was used to amplify TCRbeta CDR3 regions from genomic DNA. As for the authors' bioinformatics: The number of nucleated cells in each sample was estimated by amplification of reference gene primers within the assay. Sequence reads were collapsed and filtered to measure the absolute abundance of every unique TCRbeta CDR3 rearrangement. For each sample, productive Simpson clonality was calculated as the square root of Simpson's diversity index across productive rearrangements. Entries here come from immuneACCESS through TCRdb and include only in-frame sequences with V and J called. Some clones fail to appear in such tables; in the studies checked, an unresolved V gene covers under half of the shortfall, and the cause of the remainder is unknown. V and J calls and clone size are given by that table; D and trimming were obtained from the DNA. The sample has tens of thousands of clones on record, 80% to 90% of them singletons. Around 8.3% of the sample belongs to the ten largest clones.

Reading from cysteine to phenylalanine, the CDR3 counts 15 amino acids. Kept here is only the CDR3 DNA, which spans 45 bases and is read in frame from base 1. CDR1 is given as LGHDT and CDR2 as YNNKEL, both from the germline V gene (reference sequence). V ends up 1 base short and J 7 bases short, with an unmatched junction base count of 6. Collaborating institutions collected whole blood in K2EDTA tubes following their own protocols. For TCRbeta analysis, collaborators shipped samples as frozen whole blood, isolated PBMCs, or DNA extracted from either of those sample types. This clone was recorded a few times. Its cognate antigen has yet to be identified. Per-nucleotide qualities are absent, and no much larger clonotype sits a single base away.

This chain joins TRBV3-1 (or the pseudogene TRBV3-2) to TRBJ2-1; 8 bases in the junction line up with TRBD2. Specimen: peripheral blood. This clonotype originated in a man aged 50 to 59 with acute or convalescent COVID-19. The CDR3 region has the sequence CASSQGSGSVNEQFF. The DNA is TGTGCCAGCAGCCAAGGAAGCGGGAGTGTTAATGAGCAGTTCTTC.